The next 24 T cell receptor beta chains were all read from a single sample in a study. TCRdb re-analysed the RT-PCR reads in MiXCR, keeping a single row per CDR3 protein. This table has about 680,000 distinct CDR3 sequences, approximately 15% appearing once. Sequencing was done on a sample of memory CD4+ T cells from blood. The receptors come from a female donor in good health, serving as a healthy control.

This clonotype has a handful of counts. This chain links TRBV7-8 with TRBJ2-2; TRBD2 matches at 9 bases. CDR1 and CDR2 from the germline V gene are SGHVS and FQNEAQ. The CDR3 spans 14 residues. Trimming removed 10 bases from V and 6 bases from J; junction bases left unmatched: 9. The CDR3 bases are TGTGCCAACACGCGGGAGGGCCTCGCCGGGGAGCTGTTTTTT. Amino acid sequence: CANTREGLAGELFF.

This clonotype was picked up many times. This sequence joins TRBV4-3 and TRBJ2-1; 10 bases match TRBD1. V shed 0 bases and J 5 bases; nucleotides not matched to a gene: 4. The CDR3 contains 16 residues. The V gene's germline CDR1 is LGHNA and CDR2 YSLEER. In DNA form, the CDR3 reads TGCGCCAGCAGCCAAGACGCGGGACAGGGGAACAATGAGCAGTTCTTC. It is translated as CASSQDAGQGNNEQFF.

This clonotype was detected ten times or more. The V and J genes are TRBV20-1 and TRBJ2-1, with 13 bases that match TRBD2. The V segment lost 3 bases and the J segment 4 bases; nucleotides outside the gene matches: 6. CDR1 and CDR2 (germline): DFQATT, SNEGSKA (reference sequence). This CDR3 region has 16 residues. As DNA, the CDR3 is TGCAGTGCTAGCGCGCGGACTAGCGGGGGATACAATGAGCAGTTCTTC. Amino acids: CSASARTSGGYNEQFF.

This clonotype has just a few counts. V is TRBV6-2 or TRBV6-3 and J is TRBJ2-7; a possible D gene is TRBD1 (6 bases). The CDR3 length is 17 residues. CDR1 MNHEY and CDR2 SVGEGT come from the germline V gene. Trimming took 3 bases from V and 3 from J, leaving 21 bases between them. As DNA, the CDR3 is TGTGCCAGCAGTTATGACAGGTCCACCTACCCAAACTACGAGCAGTACTTC. Encoded protein: CASSYDRSTYPNYEQYF.

The genes are TRBV6-2 or TRBV6-3 and TRBJ1-6; TRBD1 agrees at 8 bases. The CDR3 sequence is 16 residues long. Trimming removed 4 bases from V and 9 bases from J; junction bases left unmatched: 11. CDR1 and CDR2 from the germline V gene are MNHEY and SVGEGT. The CDR3 region is CASSSMEAGGGSPLHF. The CDR3 nucleotides read TGTGCCAGCAGTTCAATGGAAGCAGGGGGCGGTTCACCCCTCCACTTT.

Turning to this clonotype: It may be a read error: a sequence one base away is much more abundant. The gene calls are TRBV5-6 and TRBJ1-5; perhaps TRBD1 as D (5 bases). The V gene lost 1 base and the J gene lost 2 bases, with 7 bases spanning the gap. The CDR3 is 14 amino acids. From germline, CDR1 is SGHDT and CDR2 YYEEEE. CDR3 protein: CASSLWGCNQPQHF. CDR3 bases: TGTGCCAGCAGCTTGTGGGGCTGCAATCAGCCCCAGCATTTT. Filled out from reference TRBV5-6 and TRBJ1-5, the complete variable domain reads DAGVTQSPTHLIKTRGQQVTLRCSPKSGHDTVSWYQQALGQGPQFIFQYYEEEERQRGNFPDRFSGHQFPNYSSELNVNALLLGDSALYLCASSLWGCNQPQHFGDGTRLSIL.

The gene calls are TRBV6-6 and TRBJ1-6; 7 bases line up with TRBD1. Unmatched junction bases numbered 7, after V lost 5 bases and J lost 6 bases. The CDR3 totals 15 residues. From germline, CDR1 is MNHNY and CDR2 SVGAGI (reference sequence). The CDR3 sequence is CASSRQGGLNSPLHF. CDR3 nucleotides: TGTGCCAGCAGTCGTCAAGGGGGCCTTAATTCACCCCTCCACTTT.

J is TRBJ2-2 and V is TRBV27; D perhaps matches TRBD1 (5 bases). The CDR3 spans 16 residues. Deletions cut 2 bases from V and 1 base from J, with 11 bases between. Germline CDR1 and CDR2: MNHEY and SMNVEV (reference sequence). Written as DNA, the CDR3 is TGTGCCAGCAGTTTAAGGGGCATTTTGAACACCGGGGAGCTGTTTTTT. It encodes CASSLRGILNTGELFF.

V is TRBV11-2 and J is TRBJ1-4; D might be TRBD1 (6 bases). With 5 bases removed from V and 4 bases from J, the gap between germline ends came to 14 bases. Germline V lookup: CDR1 SGHAT, CDR2 FQNNGV. The CDR3 is 15 residues long. The CDR3 region has the DNA TGTGCCAGCAGCCCCCAGGGGCCCCGTAATGAAAAACTGTTTTTT. Amino acid sequence: CASSPQGPRNEKLFF.

This clonotype was detected only once. The J gene is TRBJ2-3, the V gene TRBV4-2; TRBD1 agrees at 7 bases. The length of the CDR3 is 22 residues. Germline assignment: CDR1 LGHNA and CDR2 YNFKEQ. The trim removed 2 bases at V and 5 bases at J, leaving 28 bases unmatched. CDR3 in DNA: TGTGCCAGCAGCCAAAAACCTGGCGGGCCCCGTTTGTCAGGGGGATTTCGAGATACGCAGTATTTT. This codes for CASSQKPGGPRLSGGFRDTQYF.

This clonotype was counted between two and nine times. The rearrangement links TRBV18 to TRBJ2-6; D is unclear. The CDR3 runs 16 residues. The V and J ends lost 0 bases and 0 bases respectively, with 6 bases between them. Germline CDR1 and CDR2: KGHSH and LQKENI. The CDR3 loop reads CASSPPTSSGANVLTF. The CDR3 DNA reads TGTGCCAGCTCACCACCTACCAGCTCTGGGGCCAACGTCCTGACTTTC.

This clonotype was found a few times. The rearrangement links TRBV5-8 to TRBJ2-3; no clear D. This CDR3 contains 14 residues. Germline V CDR1 and CDR2: SGHTS, YDEGEE. V lost 7 bases, J lost 0 bases, and 12 bases lay in between. In nucleotides, the CDR3 is TGTGCCAGCGGATTATCGCCTAGCACAGATACGCAGTATTTT. It specifies CASGLSPSTDTQYF.

The table lists this clonotype with many counts. V is TRBV29-1 and J is TRBJ2-3, with 11 bases aligning to TRBD2. The V segment lost 6 bases and the J segment 9 bases; nucleotides outside the gene matches: 5. The V gene's germline CDR1 is SQVTM and CDR2 ANQGSEA. The CDR3 runs to 12 residues. The CDR3 nucleotides read TGCAGCGTCCCCACTAGCGGGGGCACGCAGTATTTT. It translates to CSVPTSGGTQYF.

This clonotype was counted between two and nine times. The V call is TRBV6-1, the J call TRBJ1-5; possible D gene TRBD1, 5 bases. V was trimmed by 4 bases and J by 11 bases, leaving 15 bases between them. This CDR3 comprises 13 residues. The V gene's germline CDR1 is MNHNS and CDR2 SASEGT. CDR3 DNA sequence: TGTGCCAGCAGTGCCCTAATGGGGCTAGCCCAGCATTTT. This encodes CASSALMGLAQHF.

This clonotype was seen more than once but under ten times. The J gene is TRBJ1-2, the V gene TRBV14; D ambiguous. With 0 bases removed from V and 3 bases from J, the gap between germline ends came to 8 bases. CDR1 is SGHDN and CDR2 is FVKESK in the germline V gene. This CDR3 comprises 14 residues. This CDR3 is CASSQENSYYGYTF. As DNA, the CDR3 is TGTGCCAGCAGCCAAGAGAATTCATACTATGGCTACACCTTC.

The chain links TRBV7-9 to TRBJ2-6; D tentatively fits TRBD1 or TRBD2 (6 bases each). V lost 7 bases to trimming and J lost 2 bases, with 12 bases between them. Germline V gives CDR1 SEHNR, CDR2 FQNEAQ (reference sequence). The CDR3 is made up of 15 amino acids. The CDR3 sequence: CASTSGATGANVLTF. For the CDR3, the DNA is TGTGCCAGCACCTCGGGGGCGACTGGGGCCAACGTCCTGACTTTC.

This clonotype came up a few times. V usage is TRBV24-1 and J usage is TRBJ1-5; TRBD1 is a possible D gene (5 bases). Between the trimmed V and J ends, which lost 6 bases and 9 bases, there was a span of 14 bases. There are 13 residues in the CDR3. Looked up from germline, CDR1 is KGHDR and CDR2 is SFDVKD. The CDR3 DNA reads as TGTGCCACCAGTCTCAGGGAGTTTAGGCCCCAGCATTTT. It is translated as CATSLREFRPQHF.

The chain carries TRBV5-1 and TRBJ1-2, with D unresolved. The CDR3 spans 13 residues. CDR1 is SGHRS, CDR2 YFSETQ, per germline. V gave up 4 bases and J gave up 6 bases, with 13 bases separating them. CDR3: CASSNPGPDGYTF. CDR3 bases: TGCGCCAGCAGCAACCCCGGTCCGGATGGCTACACCTTC.

The chain is built from TRBV9 and TRBJ2-7; 7 positions match TRBD2. CDR1 is SGDLS and CDR2 is YYNGEE in the germline V gene. The CDR3 runs 14 residues. V lost 3 bases and J lost 2; bases outside the gene matches: 5. The CDR3 DNA reads as TGTGCCAGCAGCGCGGGACTACTCGCCTACGAGCAGTACTTC. It codes for CASSAGLLAYEQYF.

The table lists this clonotype with a few counts. The chain joins TRBV24-1 to TRBJ1-2, with 7 nucleotides matching TRBD1. Trimming took 4 bases from V and 2 from J; bases not matched to a gene: 6. This CDR3 comprises 15 residues. The germline V gene has CDR1 KGHDR and CDR2 SFDVKD. The CDR3 is CATSERGQANYGYTF. As DNA, the CDR3 is TGTGCCACCAGTGAAAGGGGGCAGGCGAACTATGGCTACACCTTC.

This clonotype was seen ten or more times. CDR3 sequence: CSVEGLAGGWETQYF. The DNA for the CDR3 is TGCAGCGTTGAGGGACTAGCGGGAGGATGGGAGACCCAGTACTTC. This chain connects TRBV29-1 to TRBJ2-5; 15 positions agree with TRBD2. The CDR3 extends over 15 amino acids. The V gene's germline CDR1 is SQVTM and CDR2 ANQGSEA. J was trimmed by 5 bases and V by 3 bases; bases with no gene match: 4.

The J gene is TRBJ1-4, the V gene TRBV20-1; no firm D call. Germline V gene sequence: CDR1 DFQATT, CDR2 SNEGSKA (reference sequence). V lost 6 bases, J lost 4 bases, and 15 bases lay in between. The CDR3 spans 14 residues. This CDR3 is CSARQIADNEKLFF. CDR3 coding DNA: TGCAGTGCCAGGCAAATAGCGGATAATGAAAAACTGTTTTTT.

This clonotype occurred many times. This chain joins TRBV7-2 and TRBJ2-3; no clear D gene. The CDR3 consists of 12 residues. Germline V gives CDR1 SGHTA, CDR2 FQGNSA. Trimming removed 2 bases from V and 4 bases from J, with 4 bases in between. The CDR3 DNA sequence: TGTGCCAGCAGCTTAATCTCAGATACGCAGTATTTT. It encodes CASSLISDTQYF.

In its sample, this clonotype was seen many times. V is TRBV15 and J is TRBJ2-7, with D tentatively TRBD2 (6 bases). Trimming removed 0 bases at V and 5 bases at J, with 17 bases between. CDR3 length equals 16 residues. Germline lookup yields CDR1 LNHNV and CDR2 YYDKDF (reference sequence). The chain's CDR3 is CATSRESSVYGNEQYF. In DNA, the CDR3 is TGTGCCACCAGCAGAGAATCTAGCGTCTATGGGAACGAGCAGTACTTC. Looking up the rest from reference TRBV15 and TRBJ2-7 gives the full variable domain: DAMVIQNPRYQVTQFGKPVTLSCSQTLNHNVMYWYQQKSSQAPKLLFHYYDKDFNNEADTPDNFQSRRPNTSFCFLDIRSPGLGDTAMYLCATSRESSVYGNEQYFGPGTRLTVT.